This T cell receptor beta chain was captured by sequencing in a study of CD8+ T cells in alopecia areata. General study results and limits: Elevated clonality characterized lesional scalp relative to normal scalp, particularly in alopecia totalis/universalis.

Treatment denoted: oral pan-JAK inhibitor, 5-10 mg twice daily. As the sequencing template, cDNA was produced by extracting RNA and reverse transcribing it. TCRdb's copy holds only in-frame clones and misses some; the assay was immunoSEQ multiplex PCR. Found here are 85,000 to 110,000 clones, approximately 90% of them singletons; the top ten hold 11%. This CDR3 has 12 amino acids. Deletions cut 0 bases from V and 8 bases from J, with 7 bases between. Germline V lookup: CDR1 MGHRA, CDR2 YSYEKL. Note on this clone: The antigen remains unidentified.

The TCR was taken from a human donor with alopecia areata. Material: CD8+ T cells sorted from blood, obtained between weeks 30 and 35, from a patient treated with tofacitinib. The chain links TRBV4-1 to TRBJ1-1, with D possibly being TRBD1 (5 bases). The DNA for the CDR3 is TGCGCCAGCAGCCAAGATGGGACGGAAGCTTTCTTT. Its translation: CASSQDGTEAFF.